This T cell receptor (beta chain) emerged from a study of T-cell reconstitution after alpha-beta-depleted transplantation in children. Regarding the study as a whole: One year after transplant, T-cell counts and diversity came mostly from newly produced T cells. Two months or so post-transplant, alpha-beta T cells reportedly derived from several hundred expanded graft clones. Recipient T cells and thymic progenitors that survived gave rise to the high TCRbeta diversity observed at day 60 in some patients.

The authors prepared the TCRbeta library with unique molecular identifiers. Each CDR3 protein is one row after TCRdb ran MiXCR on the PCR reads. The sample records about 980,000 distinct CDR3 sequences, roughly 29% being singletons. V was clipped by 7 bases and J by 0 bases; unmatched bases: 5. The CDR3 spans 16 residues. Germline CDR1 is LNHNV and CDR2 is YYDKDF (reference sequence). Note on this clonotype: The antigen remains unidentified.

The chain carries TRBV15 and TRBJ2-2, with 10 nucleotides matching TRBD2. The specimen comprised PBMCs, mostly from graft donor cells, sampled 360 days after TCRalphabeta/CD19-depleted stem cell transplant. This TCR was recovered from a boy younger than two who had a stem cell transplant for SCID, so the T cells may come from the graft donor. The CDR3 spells CATKRTSGPNTGELFF. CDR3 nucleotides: TGTGCCACCAAGAGGACTAGCGGACCGAACACCGGGGAGCTGTTTTTT.